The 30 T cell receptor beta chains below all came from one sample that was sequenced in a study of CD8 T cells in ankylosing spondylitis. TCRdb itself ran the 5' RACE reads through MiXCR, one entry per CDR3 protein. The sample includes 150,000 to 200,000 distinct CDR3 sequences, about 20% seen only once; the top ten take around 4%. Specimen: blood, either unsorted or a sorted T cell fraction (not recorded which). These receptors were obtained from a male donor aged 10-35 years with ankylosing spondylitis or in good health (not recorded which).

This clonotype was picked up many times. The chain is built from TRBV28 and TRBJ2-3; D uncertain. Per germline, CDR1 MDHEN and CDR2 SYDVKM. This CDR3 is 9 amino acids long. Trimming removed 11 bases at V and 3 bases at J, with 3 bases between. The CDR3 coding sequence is TGTGCCGGGACAGATACGCAGTATTTT. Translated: CAGTDTQYF.

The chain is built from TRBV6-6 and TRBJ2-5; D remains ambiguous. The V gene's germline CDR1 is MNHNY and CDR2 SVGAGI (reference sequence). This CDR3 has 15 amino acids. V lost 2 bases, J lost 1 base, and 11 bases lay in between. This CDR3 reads CASSYPSTLQETQYF. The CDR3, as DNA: TGTGCCAGCAGTTACCCCAGTACGCTCCAAGAGACCCAGTACTTC.

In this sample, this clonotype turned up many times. The CDR3 region has the DNA TGTGCCAGCAGGAGGAGGACAGGAGGATTTCAGCCCCAGCATTTT. Translated: CASRRRTGGFQPQHF. The chain couples TRBV2 to TRBJ1-5, with 7 positions matching TRBD1. This CDR3 is built from 15 residues. Germline V CDR1 and CDR2: SNHLY, FYNNEI. The trim removed 6 bases at V and 6 bases at J, leaving 11 bases unmatched. Complete variable domain (other parts from reference TRBV2 and TRBJ1-5): EPEVTQTPSHQVTQMGQEVILRCVPISNHLYFYWYRQILGQKVEFLVSFYNNEISEKSEIFDDQFSVERPDGSNFTLKIRSTKLEDSAMYFCASRRRTGGFQPQHFGDGTRLSIL.

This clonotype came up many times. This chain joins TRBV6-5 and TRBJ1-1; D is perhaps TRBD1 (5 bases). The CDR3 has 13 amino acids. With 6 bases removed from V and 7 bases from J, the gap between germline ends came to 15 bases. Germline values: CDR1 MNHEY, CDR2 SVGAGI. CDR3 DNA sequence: TGTGCCAGCAGGAAGACAGCCTATTATGAAGCTTTCTTT. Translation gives CASRKTAYYEAFF.

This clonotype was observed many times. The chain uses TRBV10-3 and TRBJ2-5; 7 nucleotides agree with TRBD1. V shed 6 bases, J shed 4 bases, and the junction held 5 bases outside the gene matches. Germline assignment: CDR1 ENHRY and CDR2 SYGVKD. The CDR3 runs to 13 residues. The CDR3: CAIRRDRRETQYF. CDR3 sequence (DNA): TGTGCCATCAGGAGGGACAGAAGAGAGACCCAGTACTTC.

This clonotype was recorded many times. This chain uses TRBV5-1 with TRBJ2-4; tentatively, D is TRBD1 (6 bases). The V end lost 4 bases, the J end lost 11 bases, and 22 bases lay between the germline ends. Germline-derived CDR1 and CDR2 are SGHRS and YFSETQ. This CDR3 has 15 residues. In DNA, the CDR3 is TGCGCCAGCAGCCCCGACCCTAGGACAGCCACACTTCAGTACTTC. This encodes CASSPDPRTATLQYF.

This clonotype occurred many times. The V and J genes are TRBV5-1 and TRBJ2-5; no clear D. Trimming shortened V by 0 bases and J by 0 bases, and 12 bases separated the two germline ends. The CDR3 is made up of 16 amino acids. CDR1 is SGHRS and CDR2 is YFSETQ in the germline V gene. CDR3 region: CASSLEAPGNQETQYF. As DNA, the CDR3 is TGCGCCAGCAGCTTGGAAGCTCCAGGTAACCAAGAGACCCAGTACTTC.

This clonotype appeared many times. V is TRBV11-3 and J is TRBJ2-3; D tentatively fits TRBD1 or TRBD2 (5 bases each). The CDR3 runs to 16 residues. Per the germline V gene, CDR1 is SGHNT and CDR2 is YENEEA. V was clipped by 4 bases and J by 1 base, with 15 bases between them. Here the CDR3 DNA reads TGTGCCAGCAGCTCGGGGTGGGGACCCGGCACAGATACGCAGTATTTT. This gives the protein CASSSGWGPGTDTQYF. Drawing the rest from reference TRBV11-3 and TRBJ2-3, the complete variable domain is EAGVVQSPRYKIIEKKQPVAFWCNPISGHNTLYWYLQNLGQGPELLIRYENEEAVDDSQLPKDRFSAERLKGVDSTLKIQPAELGDSAVYLCASSSGWGPGTDTQYFGPGTRLTVL.

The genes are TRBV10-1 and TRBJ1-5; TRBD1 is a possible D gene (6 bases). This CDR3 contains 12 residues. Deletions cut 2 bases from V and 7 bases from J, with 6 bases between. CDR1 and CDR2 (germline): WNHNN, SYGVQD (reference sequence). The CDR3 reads CASSEQGQPQHF. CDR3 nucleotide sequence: TGCGCCAGCAGTGAGCAGGGGCAGCCCCAGCATTTT.

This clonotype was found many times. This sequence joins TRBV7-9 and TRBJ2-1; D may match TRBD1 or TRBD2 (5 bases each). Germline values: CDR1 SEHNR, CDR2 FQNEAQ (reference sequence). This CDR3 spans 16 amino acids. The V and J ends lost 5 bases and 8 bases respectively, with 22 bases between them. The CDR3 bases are TGTGCCAGCAGCCACGAGGGGCGGAGAGGTGGAGATGAGCAGTTCTTC. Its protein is CASSHEGRRGGDEQFF.

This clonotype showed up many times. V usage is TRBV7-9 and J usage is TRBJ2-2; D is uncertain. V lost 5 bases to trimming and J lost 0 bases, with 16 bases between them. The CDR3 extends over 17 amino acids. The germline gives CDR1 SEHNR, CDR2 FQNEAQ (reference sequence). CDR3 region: CASSPFGTNSNTGELFF. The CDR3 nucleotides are TGTGCCAGCAGCCCTTTTGGCACTAATTCGAACACCGGGGAGCTGTTTTTT. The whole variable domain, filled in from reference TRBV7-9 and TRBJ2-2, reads DTGVSQNPRHKITKRGQNVTFRCDPISEHNRLYWYRQTLGQGPEFLTYFQNEAQLEKSRLLSDRFSAERPKGSFSTLEIQRTEQGDSAMYLCASSPFGTNSNTGELFFGEGSRLTVL.

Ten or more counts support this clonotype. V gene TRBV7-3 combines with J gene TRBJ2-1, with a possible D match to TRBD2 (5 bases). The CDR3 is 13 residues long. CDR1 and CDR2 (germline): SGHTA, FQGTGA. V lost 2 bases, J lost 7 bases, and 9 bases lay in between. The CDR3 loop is CASSLGGRNEQFF. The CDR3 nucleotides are TGTGCCAGCAGCTTAGGAGGACGGAATGAGCAGTTCTTC.

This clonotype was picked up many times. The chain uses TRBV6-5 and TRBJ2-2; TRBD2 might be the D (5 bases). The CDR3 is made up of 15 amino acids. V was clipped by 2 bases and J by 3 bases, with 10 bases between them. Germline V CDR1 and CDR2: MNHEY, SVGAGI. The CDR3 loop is CASSYEGYDTGELFF. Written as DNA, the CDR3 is TGTGCCAGCAGTTACGAGGGCTACGACACCGGGGAGCTGTTTTTT.

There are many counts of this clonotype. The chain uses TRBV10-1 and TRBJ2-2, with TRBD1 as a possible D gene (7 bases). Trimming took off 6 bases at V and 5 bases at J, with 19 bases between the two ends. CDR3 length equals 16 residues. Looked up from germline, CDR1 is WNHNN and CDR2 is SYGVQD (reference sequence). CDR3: CASSLPQTGRTGELFF. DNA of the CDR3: TGCGCCAGCAGCCTCCCCCAGACAGGGAGGACCGGGGAGCTGTTTTTT.

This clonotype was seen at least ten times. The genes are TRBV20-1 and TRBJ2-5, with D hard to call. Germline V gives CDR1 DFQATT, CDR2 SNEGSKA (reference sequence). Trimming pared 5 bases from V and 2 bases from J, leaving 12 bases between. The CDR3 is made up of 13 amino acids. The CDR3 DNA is TGCAGTGCTTCTCCGACGGAACAAGAGACCCAGTACTTC. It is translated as CSASPTEQETQYF.

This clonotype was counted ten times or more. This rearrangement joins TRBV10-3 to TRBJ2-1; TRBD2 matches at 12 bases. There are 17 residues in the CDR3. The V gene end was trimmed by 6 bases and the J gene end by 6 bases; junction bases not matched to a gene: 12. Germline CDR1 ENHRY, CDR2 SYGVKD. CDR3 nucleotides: TGTGCCATCAGAGGGGTCCCCCTACTAGCGGGAGGCAATGAGCAGTTCTTC. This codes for CAIRGVPLLAGGNEQFF.

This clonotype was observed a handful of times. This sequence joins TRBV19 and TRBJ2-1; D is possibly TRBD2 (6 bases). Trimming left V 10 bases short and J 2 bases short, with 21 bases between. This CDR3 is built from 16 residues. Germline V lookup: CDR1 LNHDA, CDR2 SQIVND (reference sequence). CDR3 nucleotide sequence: TGTGCCACCGGGGACTCTCCTCCGCGCACCTACAATGAGCAGTTCTTC. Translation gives CATGDSPPRTYNEQFF.

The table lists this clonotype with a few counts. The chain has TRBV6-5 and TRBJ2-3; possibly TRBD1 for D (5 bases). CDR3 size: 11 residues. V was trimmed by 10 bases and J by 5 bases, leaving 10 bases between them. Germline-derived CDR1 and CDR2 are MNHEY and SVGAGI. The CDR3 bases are TGTGCCACTAAAAGGGGAGATACGCAGTATTTT. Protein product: CATKRGDTQYF.

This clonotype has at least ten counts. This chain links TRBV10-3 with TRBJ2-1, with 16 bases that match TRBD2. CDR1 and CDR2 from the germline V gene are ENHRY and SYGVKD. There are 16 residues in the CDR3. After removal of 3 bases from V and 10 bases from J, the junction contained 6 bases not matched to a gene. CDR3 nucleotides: TGTGCCATCAGTGAATCGGGGACTAGCGGGAGGGAAGAGCAGTTCTTC. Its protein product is CAISESGTSGREEQFF.

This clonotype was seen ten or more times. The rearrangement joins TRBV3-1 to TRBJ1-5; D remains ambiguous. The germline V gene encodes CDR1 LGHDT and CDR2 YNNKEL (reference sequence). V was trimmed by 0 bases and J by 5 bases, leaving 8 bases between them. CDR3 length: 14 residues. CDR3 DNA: TGTGCCAGCAGCCAAGACCGGACGTATCAGCCCCAGCATTTT. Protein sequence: CASSQDRTYQPQHF.

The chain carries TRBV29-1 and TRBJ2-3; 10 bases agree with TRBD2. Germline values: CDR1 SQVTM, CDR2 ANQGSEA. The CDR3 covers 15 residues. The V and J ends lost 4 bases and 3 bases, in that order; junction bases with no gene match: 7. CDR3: CSVVRAGGGTDTQYF. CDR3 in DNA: TGCAGCGTTGTGCGAGCGGGAGGGGGAACAGATACGCAGTATTTT.

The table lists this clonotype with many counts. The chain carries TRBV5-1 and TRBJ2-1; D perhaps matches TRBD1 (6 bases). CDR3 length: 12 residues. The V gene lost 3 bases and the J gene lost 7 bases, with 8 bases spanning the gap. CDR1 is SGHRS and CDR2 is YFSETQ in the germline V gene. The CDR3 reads CASSSTGNEQFF. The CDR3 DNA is TGCGCCAGCAGCTCCACAGGGAATGAGCAGTTCTTC.

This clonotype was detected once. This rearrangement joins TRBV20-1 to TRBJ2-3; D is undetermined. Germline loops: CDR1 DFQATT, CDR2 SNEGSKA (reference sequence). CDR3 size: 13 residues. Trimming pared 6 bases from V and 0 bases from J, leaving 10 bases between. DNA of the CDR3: TGCAGTGCCATAAAGCCAAGCACAGATACGCAGTATTTT. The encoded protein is CSAIKPSTDTQYF.

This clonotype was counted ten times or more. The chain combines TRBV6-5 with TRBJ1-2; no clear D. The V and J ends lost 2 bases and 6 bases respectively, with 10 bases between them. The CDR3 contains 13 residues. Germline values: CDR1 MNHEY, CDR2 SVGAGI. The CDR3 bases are TGTGCCAGCAGTTACCCTGCTGGACATGGCTACACCTTC. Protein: CASSYPAGHGYTF.

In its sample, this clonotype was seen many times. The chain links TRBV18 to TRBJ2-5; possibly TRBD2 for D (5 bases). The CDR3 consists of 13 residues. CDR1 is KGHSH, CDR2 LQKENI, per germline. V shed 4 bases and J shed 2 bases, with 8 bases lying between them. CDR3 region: CASSQRYQETQYF. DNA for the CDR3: TGTGCCAGCTCACAGCGGTATCAAGAGACCCAGTACTTC.

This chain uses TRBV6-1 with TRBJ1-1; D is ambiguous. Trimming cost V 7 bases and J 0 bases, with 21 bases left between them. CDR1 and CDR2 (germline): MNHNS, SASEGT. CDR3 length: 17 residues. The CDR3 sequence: CASKEGTRSPMNTEAFF. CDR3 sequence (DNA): TGTGCCAGCAAGGAGGGTACCAGGAGTCCCATGAACACTGAAGCTTTCTTT.

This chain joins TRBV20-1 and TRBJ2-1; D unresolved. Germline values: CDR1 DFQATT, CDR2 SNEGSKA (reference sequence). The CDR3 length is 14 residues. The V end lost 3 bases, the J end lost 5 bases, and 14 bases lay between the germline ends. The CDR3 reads CSARNPRPHNEQFF. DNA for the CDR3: TGCAGTGCTAGGAACCCGCGGCCACACAATGAGCAGTTCTTC.

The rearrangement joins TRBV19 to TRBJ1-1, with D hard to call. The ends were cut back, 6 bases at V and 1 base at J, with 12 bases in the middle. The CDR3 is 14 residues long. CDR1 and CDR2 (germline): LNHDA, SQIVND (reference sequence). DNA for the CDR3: TGTGCCAGTAGACCTCGACACCAGAACACTGAAGCTTTCTTT. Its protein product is CASRPRHQNTEAFF.

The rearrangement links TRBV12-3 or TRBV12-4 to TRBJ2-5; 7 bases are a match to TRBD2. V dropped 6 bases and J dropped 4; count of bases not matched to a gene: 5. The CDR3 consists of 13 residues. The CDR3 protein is CASSPRGIETQYF. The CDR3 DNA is TGTGCCAGCAGCCCGCGGGGGATAGAGACCCAGTACTTC.

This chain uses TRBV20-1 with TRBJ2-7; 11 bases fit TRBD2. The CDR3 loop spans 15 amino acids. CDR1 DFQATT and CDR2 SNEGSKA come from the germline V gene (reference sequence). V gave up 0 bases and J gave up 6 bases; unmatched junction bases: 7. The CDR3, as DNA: TGCAGTGCTAGAGATATTGGTAGCGGGGGGGGCGAGCAGTACTTC. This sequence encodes CSARDIGSGGGEQYF.